This T cell receptor (beta chain) derives from a study of spatial heterogeneity in lung cancer. Trimming removed 1 base from V and 0 bases from J, with 9 bases in between. Germline V gene lookup returns CDR1 SGHTA and CDR2 FQGTGA. There are 15 residues in the CDR3. This clonotype was counted between two and nine times. Documented time point: sample taken at primary tumor resection. The input material, whole RNA from tumor, nontumor lung or frozen PBMC, was sequenced unsorted. TCRdb recomputed calls from the 5' RACE reads with MiXCR, one row per CDR3 protein. This table has about 95,000 distinct CDR3 sequences, around 8.6% appearing once.

Sample: PBMCs, taken at surgery. V gene TRBV7-3 combines with J gene TRBJ1-2; unclear D gene. The TCR comes from a male donor with early-stage non-small cell lung cancer. In nucleotides, the CDR3 is TGTGCCAGCAGCTTAAACCCGGGAGCTAACTATGGCTACACCTTC. It codes for CASSLNPGANYGYTF.